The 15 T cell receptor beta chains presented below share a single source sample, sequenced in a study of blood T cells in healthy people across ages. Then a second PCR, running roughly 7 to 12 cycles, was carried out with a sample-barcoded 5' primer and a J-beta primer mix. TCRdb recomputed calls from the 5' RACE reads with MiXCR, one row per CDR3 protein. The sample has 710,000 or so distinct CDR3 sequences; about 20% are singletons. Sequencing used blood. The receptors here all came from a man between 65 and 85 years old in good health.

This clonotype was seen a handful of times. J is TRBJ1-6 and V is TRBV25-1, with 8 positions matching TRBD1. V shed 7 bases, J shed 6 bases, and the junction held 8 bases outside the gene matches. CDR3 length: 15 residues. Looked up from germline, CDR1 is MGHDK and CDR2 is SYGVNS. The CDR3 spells CASTQGAGPNSPLHF. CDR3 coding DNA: TGTGCCAGCACTCAGGGGGCAGGCCCTAATTCACCCCTCCACTTT.

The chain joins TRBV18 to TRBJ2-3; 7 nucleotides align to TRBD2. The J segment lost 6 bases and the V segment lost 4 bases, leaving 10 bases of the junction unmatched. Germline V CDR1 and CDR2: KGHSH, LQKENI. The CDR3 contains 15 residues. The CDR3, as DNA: TGTGCCAGCTCACTCAGCGGGAAACCGGCTGATACGCAGTATTTT. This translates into CASSLSGKPADTQYF.

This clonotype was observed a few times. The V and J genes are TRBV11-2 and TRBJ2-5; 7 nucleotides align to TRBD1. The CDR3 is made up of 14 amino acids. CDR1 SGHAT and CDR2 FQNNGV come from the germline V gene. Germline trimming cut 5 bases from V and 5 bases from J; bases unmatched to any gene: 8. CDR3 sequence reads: CASSPITGVETQYF. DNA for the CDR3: TGTGCCAGCAGCCCTATTACAGGGGTGGAGACCCAGTACTTC.

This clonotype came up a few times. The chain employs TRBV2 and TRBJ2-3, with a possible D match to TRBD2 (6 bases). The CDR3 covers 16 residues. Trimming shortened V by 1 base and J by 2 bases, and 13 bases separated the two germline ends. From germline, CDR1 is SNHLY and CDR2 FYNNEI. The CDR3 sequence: CASSEDARTTTDTQYF. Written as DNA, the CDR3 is TGTGCCAGCAGTGAAGACGCACGGACTACCACAGATACGCAGTATTTT.

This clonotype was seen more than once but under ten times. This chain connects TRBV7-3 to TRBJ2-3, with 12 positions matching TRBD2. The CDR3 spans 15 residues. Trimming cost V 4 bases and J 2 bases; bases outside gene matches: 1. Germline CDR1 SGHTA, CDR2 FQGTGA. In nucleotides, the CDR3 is TGTGCCAGCAGCTCTAGCGGGAGGGTCACAGATACGCAGTATTTT. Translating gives CASSSSGRVTDTQYF.

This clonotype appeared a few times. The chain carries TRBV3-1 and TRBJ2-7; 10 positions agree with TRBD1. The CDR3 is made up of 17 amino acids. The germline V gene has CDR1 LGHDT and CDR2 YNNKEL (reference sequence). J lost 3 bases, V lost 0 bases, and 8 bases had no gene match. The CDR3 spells CASSQDFSRTGGYEQYF. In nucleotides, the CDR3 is TGTGCCAGCAGCCAAGACTTTTCCCGGACAGGGGGCTACGAGCAGTACTTC.

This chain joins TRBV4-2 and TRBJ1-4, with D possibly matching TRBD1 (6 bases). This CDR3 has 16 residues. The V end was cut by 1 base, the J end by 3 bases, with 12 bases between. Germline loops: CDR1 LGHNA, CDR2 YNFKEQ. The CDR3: CASSQARGASNEKLFF. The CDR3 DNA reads TGTGCCAGCAGCCAAGCCAGGGGCGCGTCTAATGAAAAACTGTTTTTT.

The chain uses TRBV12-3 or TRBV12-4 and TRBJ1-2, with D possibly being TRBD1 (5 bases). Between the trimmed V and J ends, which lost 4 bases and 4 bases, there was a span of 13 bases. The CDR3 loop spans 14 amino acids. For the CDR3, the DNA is TGTGCCAGCAGTTCCTGGGGCCACTCCTATGGCTACACCTTC. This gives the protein CASSSWGHSYGYTF.

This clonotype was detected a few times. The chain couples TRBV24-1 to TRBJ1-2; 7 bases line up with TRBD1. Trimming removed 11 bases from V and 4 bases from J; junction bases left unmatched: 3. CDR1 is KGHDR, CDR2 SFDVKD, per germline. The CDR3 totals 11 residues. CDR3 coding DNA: TGTGCCATACAGGGGCTCTATGGCTACACCTTC. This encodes CAIQGLYGYTF.

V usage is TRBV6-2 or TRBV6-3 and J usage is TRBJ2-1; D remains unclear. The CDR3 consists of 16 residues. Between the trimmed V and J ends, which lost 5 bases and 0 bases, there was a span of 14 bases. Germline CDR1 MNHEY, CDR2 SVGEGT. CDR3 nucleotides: TGTGCCAGCAGTCCGAGGAGAGAACTCTCCTACAATGAGCAGTTCTTC. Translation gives CASSPRRELSYNEQFF.

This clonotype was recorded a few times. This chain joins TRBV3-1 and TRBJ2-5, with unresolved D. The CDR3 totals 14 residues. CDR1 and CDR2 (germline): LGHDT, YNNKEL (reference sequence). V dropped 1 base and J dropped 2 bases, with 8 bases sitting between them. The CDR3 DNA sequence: TGTGCCAGCAGCCAAGCCAGTTGGCAAGAGACCCAGTACTTC. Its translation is CASSQASWQETQYF.

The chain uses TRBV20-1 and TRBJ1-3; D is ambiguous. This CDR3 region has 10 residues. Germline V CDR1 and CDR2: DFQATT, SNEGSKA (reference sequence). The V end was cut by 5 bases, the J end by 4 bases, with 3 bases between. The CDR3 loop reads CSARGNTIYF. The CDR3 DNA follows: TGCAGTGCTCGGGGAAACACCATATATTTT.

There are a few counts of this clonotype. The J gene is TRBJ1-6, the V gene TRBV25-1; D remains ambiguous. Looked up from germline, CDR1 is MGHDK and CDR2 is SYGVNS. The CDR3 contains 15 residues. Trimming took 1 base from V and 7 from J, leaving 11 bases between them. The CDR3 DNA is TGTGCCAGCAGTGAATTCGGGAGGGAGAATTCACCCCTCCACTTT. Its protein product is CASSEFGRENSPLHF.

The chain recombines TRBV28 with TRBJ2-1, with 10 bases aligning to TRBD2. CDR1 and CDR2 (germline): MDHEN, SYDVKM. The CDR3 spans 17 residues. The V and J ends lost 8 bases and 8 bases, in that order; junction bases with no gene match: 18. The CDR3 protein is CASPPIVGTSVAYEQFF. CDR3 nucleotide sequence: TGTGCCAGCCCCCCGATTGTCGGGACTAGCGTTGCCTATGAGCAGTTCTTC.

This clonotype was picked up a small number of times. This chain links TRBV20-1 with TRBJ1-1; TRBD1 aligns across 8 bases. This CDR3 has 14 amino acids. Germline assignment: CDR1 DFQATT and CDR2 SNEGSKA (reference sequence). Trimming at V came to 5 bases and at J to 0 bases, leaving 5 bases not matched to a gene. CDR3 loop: CSARRTGMNTEAFF. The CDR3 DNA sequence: TGCAGTGCTCGGCGGACAGGGATGAACACTGAAGCTTTCTTT.